This T cell receptor (beta chain) is from a study of T cells after yellow fever vaccination. The sample holds a few counts of this clonotype. Its antigen is as yet unknown. The CDR3 contains 16 residues. Universal primer sites and UMIs were introduced during 5'RACE template-switching synthesis of TCR cDNA. One entry per CDR3 protein results from TCRdb running MiXCR on the 5' RACE reads. The sample lists about 330,000 distinct CDR3 sequences, around 7% occurring once. Study-wide results and limits: Highly abundant clonotypes carried over from the bulk population could end up in FACS-sorted repertoires as contaminants.

The TCR was taken from a young man who received the YFV17D yellow fever vaccine. Sequenced material: PBMCs, taken around 45 days after the first yellow fever vaccination. V is TRBV21-1 and J is TRBJ2-7; the D segment call TRBD1 is taken from the table without a DNA check. TRBV21-1 is recorded as a pseudogene. The CDR3 region is CASTGTGSPIHYEQYV. Here the CDR3 DNA reads TGTGCCAGCACCGGGACAGGTAGCCCGATCCACTACGAGCAGTACGTC.